This T cell receptor (beta chain) was observed in a study of early T cells in non-severe SARS-CoV-2 infection. Findings and caveats of the study: Private and CD4 specificities were missed by VDJdb matching, skewed to anti-spike CD8.

This clonotype was counted many times. Its target is not known. Unique molecular identifiers were added to individual cDNA molecules. TCRdb used MiXCR to reprocess the 5' RACE reads, holding one entry per CDR3 protein. Among roughly 80,000 distinct CDR3 sequences listed, over 12% were seen once. The germline gives CDR1 LNHDA, CDR2 SQIVND (reference sequence). J lost 4 bases, V lost 4 bases, and 6 bases had no gene match. The CDR3 is 15 residues long. The sequencing input was whole blood. The chain employs TRBV19 and TRBJ1-4; 7 nucleotides align to TRBD1. The TCR was taken from an adult who was a healthcare worker with PCR-confirmed SARS-CoV-2 infection or an uninfected control (not recorded which). CDR3 sequence: CASSRRDSLNEKLFF. The CDR3 DNA sequence: TGTGCCAGTAGTAGACGGGACAGCCTTAATGAAAAACTGTTTTTT.